The 25 T cell receptor beta chains below were found in one sample sequenced in a study of T cell clones after liver transplantation. Proliferating CFSE-low MLR cells were sequenced to define alloreactive TCRbeta sequences. Their antigen targets remain unknown. Sequenced by immunoSEQ multiplex PCR; TCRdb stores in-frame clones only, minus some. Counted here are 450 to 750 clones, 35% to 45% occurring once; the ten biggest clones make up 40% to 65%. The material sequenced was CD8+ T cells from cultured PBMCs. The receptors here all came from a human patient who received a liver transplant. The graft donor may have given rise to some T cells.

This clone was seen a handful of times. The chain combines TRBV11-1 with TRBJ2-2, with 9 bases aligning to TRBD2. Per germline, CDR1 SGHAT and CDR2 FQDESV (reference sequence). This CDR3 contains 18 residues. V shed 1 base and J 4 bases; nucleotides not matched to a gene: 10. The CDR3 here is CASSLGPLSSGITGELFF. For the CDR3, the DNA is TGTGCCAGCAGCTTAGGCCCATTGTCTAGCGGGATCACCGGGGAGCTGTTTTTT.

This clone was seen a few times. This chain joins TRBV4-3 and TRBJ1-1; D is possibly TRBD1 (5 bases). The CDR3 length is 13 residues. The germline CDR1 and CDR2 sequences are LGHNA and YSLEER. Trimming left V 2 bases short and J 6 bases short, with 10 bases between. The CDR3 spells CASSQTGSAEAFF. The CDR3 DNA reads as TGCGCCAGCAGCCAAACAGGTTCAGCTGAAGCTTTCTTT.

On this clone itself: A far larger clone is one base from this, pointing to a likely read error. Different DNA sequences within this sample yield the same CDR3. V is TRBV27 and J is TRBJ1-5, with 8 bases fitting TRBD1. CDR3 length: 14 amino acids. The trim removed 4 bases at V and 7 bases at J, leaving 6 bases unmatched. Germline-derived CDR1 and CDR2 are MNHEY and SMNVEV (reference sequence). CDR3 in amino acids: CASSWTGFGQPQHF. CDR3 DNA sequence: TGTGCCAGCAGTTGGACAGGGTTCGGGCAGCCCCAGCATTTT.

By sample share, this clone is medium-sized (0.01 to 0.1%). The rearrangement uses TRBV11-2 and TRBJ2-3; D possibly matches TRBD1 or TRBD2 (5 bases each). This CDR3 has 15 amino acids. The germline CDR1 and CDR2 sequences are SGHAT and FQNNGV. V gave up 1 base and J gave up 4 bases, with 12 bases separating them. The CDR3 is CASSLGGRGADTQYF. The CDR3 nucleotides read TGTGCCAGCAGCTTAGGCGGCAGAGGGGCAGATACGCAGTATTTT.

This clone was found a few times. One end of the junction varies from germline; a read error may be responsible. The rearrangement links TRBV6-1 to TRBJ2-7; no firm D call. The CDR3 is made up of 12 amino acids. Germline assignment: CDR1 MNHNS and CDR2 SASEGT. Here the CDR3 reads CAISESAAEQYF. The DNA of the CDR3 is TGTGCCATCAGTGAGTCGGCGGCCGAGCAGTACTTC.

This clone was seen only a few times. An end of the junction differs from the germline gene, which may be a read error. V is TRBV5-3 and J is TRBJ2-7, with TRBD2 matching 8 bases. TRBV5-3 is an open reading frame whose function is uncertain. The CDR3 loop spans 12 amino acids. The CDR3 sequence: CASSSTSVEQYF. The DNA for the CDR3 is TGTGCCAGCAGCTCGACTAGCGTCGAGCAGTACTTC.

By share, this clone ranks as large. The V gene is TRBV4-2, the J gene TRBJ2-1, with D hard to call. CDR1 LGHNA and CDR2 YNFKEQ come from the germline V gene. The CDR3 sequence is 16 residues long. Trimming pared 0 bases from V and 8 bases from J, leaving 17 bases between. The CDR3 sequence is CASSQDFARTDDEQFF. The CDR3 DNA reads as TGTGCCAGCAGCCAAGATTTTGCCAGGACGGACGATGAGCAGTTCTTC.

This clone was counted between two and nine times. This chain connects TRBV7-3 to TRBJ2-1; D may be TRBD1 (6 bases). Germline-derived CDR1 and CDR2 are SGHTA and FQGTGA. Trimming shortened V by 4 bases and J by 9 bases, and 13 bases separated the two germline ends. The CDR3 sequence is 13 residues long. CDR3 sequence: CASSYQQGGEQFF. CDR3 coding DNA: TGTGCCAGCAGCTACCAACAGGGCGGTGAGCAGTTCTTC.

The chain links TRBV4-1 to TRBJ2-7; 7 bases fit TRBD2. After removal of 2 bases from V and 0 bases from J, the junction contained 19 bases not matched to a gene. Looked up from germline, CDR1 is MGHRA and CDR2 is YSYEKL. The CDR3 loop spans 20 amino acids. This CDR3 reads CASSQWWLAAGRKISYEQYF. The CDR3 DNA reads TGCGCCAGCAGCCAATGGTGGCTAGCGGCCGGCCGTAAAATCTCCTACGAGCAGTACTTC.

On this clone itself: The germline gene is not matched at one end of the junction; a read error may be the cause. V usage is TRBV7-7 and J usage is TRBJ2-5, with unresolved D. The germline V gene has CDR1 SSHAT and CDR2 FNYEAQ (reference sequence). The CDR3 consists of 13 residues. Here the CDR3 DNA reads TGTGCTAGCAGCTTAGTACCCCAAGAGACCCAGTACTTC. The encoded protein is CASSLVPQETQYF.

This clone is termed medium-sized. The rearrangement uses TRBV5-5 and TRBJ2-7; D remains ambiguous. Deletions cut 8 bases from V and 5 bases from J, with 14 bases between. This CDR3 spans 12 amino acids. Looked up from germline, CDR1 is SGHKS and CDR2 is YYEKEE (reference sequence). The CDR3 spells CASSGRSHEQYF. DNA for the CDR3: TGTGCCAGTTCCGGACGGTCCCACGAGCAGTACTTC.

The chain joins TRBV7-9 to TRBJ1-2; D is ambiguous. The germline gives CDR1 SEHNR, CDR2 FQNEAQ (reference sequence). V was cut by 5 bases and J by 4 bases, with 17 bases left in between. The CDR3 contains 15 residues. CDR3 loop: CASSPQNGKTYGYTF. CDR3 sequence (DNA): TGTGCCAGCAGCCCTCAGAATGGAAAGACCTATGGCTACACCTTC.

By proportion, this clone is medium-sized. The V gene is TRBV14, the J gene TRBJ2-7; 9 nucleotides line up with TRBD2. Germline lookup yields CDR1 SGHDN and CDR2 FVKESK. Trimming took 3 bases from V and 4 from J; bases not matched to a gene: 16. CDR3 size: 18 residues. CDR3 DNA sequence: TGTGCCAGCAGCCATGCGGCGGGAGGGCCGGTTGGAGTTTACGAGCAGTACTTC. Encoded protein: CASSHAAGGPVGVYEQYF.

This rearrangement joins TRBV11-1 to TRBJ2-1, with 9 bases lining up with TRBD2. The CDR3 has 15 residues. Looked up from germline, CDR1 is SGHAT and CDR2 is FQDESV (reference sequence). With V trimmed by 5 bases and J by 9 bases, 11 bases remained unmatched. For the CDR3, the DNA is TGTGCCAGCAGCCCTCCTGCGGGAGGGCCTCGTGAGCAGTTCTTC. It yields the protein CASSPPAGGPREQFF.

This clone has only one observation. At one boundary the junction diverges from the germline segment, which might be a read error. The chain is built from TRBV7-3 and TRBJ2-7, with TRBD1 identical over 8 bases. The germline V gene encodes CDR1 SGHTA and CDR2 FQGTGA. This CDR3 contains 14 residues. CDR3 loop: CASSPWTGPYEQYF. The CDR3 DNA reads as TGCGCCAGCAGCCCTTGGACAGGGCCCTACGAGCAGTACTTC.

The chain uses TRBV27 and TRBJ2-3; the D is unclear. The CDR3 consists of 12 residues. CDR1 and CDR2 (germline): MNHEY, SMNVEV (reference sequence). V shed 2 bases and J shed 5 bases, with 5 bases lying between them. DNA of the CDR3: TGTGCCAGCAGTTTACTAGGAGATACGCAGTATTTT. It specifies CASSLLGDTQYF.

This clone has just one count. This chain links TRBV29-1 with TRBJ2-6; no clear D gene. V lost 5 bases and J 5 bases, leaving 22 bases between the germline ends. Germline values: CDR1 SQVTM, CDR2 ANQGSEA. The CDR3 is 17 amino acids. CDR3 in amino acids: CSVCHRSIQSRANVLTF. The CDR3 DNA reads as TGCAGCGTTTGCCACCGTAGCATACAAAGTCGGGCCAACGTCCTGACTTTC.

This clone was detected a few times. This chain links TRBV11-2 with TRBJ2-7; 7 positions agree with TRBD2. Trimming took 5 bases from V and 6 from J; bases not matched to a gene: 7. The germline V gene encodes CDR1 SGHAT and CDR2 FQNNGV. This CDR3 has 13 residues. The CDR3 spells CASSPLPGGEQYF. The CDR3 bases are TGTGCCAGCAGCCCGCTGCCGGGAGGCGAGCAGTACTTC.

Relative to its sample, this clone is medium-sized (0.01 to 0.1%). The genes are TRBV27 and TRBJ2-4; D gene unclear. V lost 3 bases and J 1 base, leaving 16 bases between the germline ends. Germline loops: CDR1 MNHEY, CDR2 SMNVEV (reference sequence). The CDR3 is 17 amino acids. The CDR3 here is CASSFLTVTGAKNIQYF. CDR3 DNA sequence: TGTGCCAGCAGTTTCTTGACGGTTACTGGTGCCAAAAACATTCAGTACTTC.

This clone was seen only a few times. V usage is TRBV28 and J usage is TRBJ1-6; D not resolved. Trimming pared 3 bases from V and 6 bases from J, leaving 9 bases between. CDR3 length: 14 amino acids. CDR1 is MDHEN and CDR2 is SYDVKM in the germline V gene. CDR3 amino acids: CASSFWQTNSPLHF. The CDR3 DNA reads TGTGCCAGCAGTTTTTGGCAGACTAATTCACCCCTCCACTTT.

This sequence joins TRBV27 and TRBJ1-1; TRBD1 matches at 7 bases. The germline V gene has CDR1 MNHEY and CDR2 SMNVEV (reference sequence). The CDR3 totals 14 residues. V lost 2 bases to trimming and J lost 4 bases; unmatched junction nucleotides: 4. The CDR3 spells CASSLEGALTEAFF. CDR3 nucleotide sequence: TGTGCCAGCAGTTTAGAGGGGGCCCTCACTGAAGCTTTCTTT.

By share, this clone counts as medium-sized. CDR3: CASGLVRLTQYF. CDR3 in DNA: TGTGCTAGTGGTTTGGTTAGGTTAACGCAGTATTTT. The rearrangement uses TRBV12-5 and TRBJ2-3; D gene ambiguous. Germline V gene sequence: CDR1 LGHNT, CDR2 FRNRAP. The ends were cut back, 0 bases at V and 9 bases at J, with 7 bases in the middle. The CDR3 contains 12 residues. Based on the CDR3 plus reference TRBV12-5 and TRBJ2-3, the full variable domain is DARVTQTPRHKVTEMGQEVTMRCQPILGHNTVFWYRQTMMQGLELLAYFRNRAPLDDSGMPKDRFSAEMPDATLATLKIQPSEPRDSAVYFCASGLVRLTQYFGPGTRLTVL.

V and J are TRBV5-6 and TRBJ2-5, with D possibly matching TRBD2 (5 bases). Trimming removed 4 bases from V and 2 bases from J, with 9 bases in between. This CDR3 comprises 13 residues. Germline CDR1 is SGHDT and CDR2 is YYEEEE. The CDR3 sequence: CASSPTTQETQYF. The CDR3 coding sequence is TGTGCCAGCAGCCCGACTACTCAAGAGACCCAGTACTTC.

This clone is labeled as large. CDR3 amino acids: CASSLGIGLRGSYEQYF. As DNA, the CDR3 is TGTGCCAGCAGCTTAGGAATCGGACTTCGGGGCTCCTACGAGCAGTACTTC. V gene TRBV11-2 combines with J gene TRBJ2-7; a weak D match, TRBD2 (5 bases). Trimming took 1 base from V and 0 from J, leaving 16 bases between them. Germline-derived CDR1 and CDR2 are SGHAT and FQNNGV. The CDR3 runs to 17 residues.

By sample share, this clone is large. The CDR3 bases are TGTGCCAGCAGTGAAGCTAGTGGCTACGAGCAGTACTTC. It yields the protein CASSEASGYEQYF. V and J are TRBV2 and TRBJ2-7; D gene ambiguous. CDR1 and CDR2 (germline): SNHLY, FYNNEI. The V gene lost 0 bases and the J gene lost 3 bases, with 6 bases spanning the gap. The CDR3 sequence is 13 residues long.